This T cell receptor beta chain was found in a study of T-cell reconstitution after alpha-beta-depleted transplantation in children. Construction of the TCRbeta library involved unique molecular identifiers. Via MiXCR, TCRdb re-called the PCR reads, giving one row per CDR3 protein. The sample lists 600,000 to 700,000 distinct CDR3 sequences, 15% to 20% occurring once. CDR1 is DFQATT and CDR2 is SNEGSKA in the germline V gene (reference sequence). This CDR3 has 15 amino acids. The ends lost 5 bases at V and 3 bases at J; junction bases unmatched: 10. This clonotype was picked up many times. The chain recombines TRBV20-1 with TRBJ2-3, with 8 bases lining up with TRBD1. The specimen comprised PBMCs from the stem cell graft donor, sampled from the stem cell graft. The receptor was derived from a human donor who donated a stem cell graft to a child with acute myeloid leukemia. The CDR3 sequence: CSAPGAGGITDTQYF. The CDR3 region has the DNA TGCAGTGCTCCCGGGGCAGGGGGCATTACAGATACGCAGTATTTT.